This T cell receptor (beta chain) comes out of a study of shared clonotypes between healthy human individuals. Background on the study: Every donor yielded three CD4 naive, three CD4 memory, two CD8 naive and one CD8 memory plate.

The table came from immunoSEQ multiplex PCR; TCRdb's copy has only in-frame clones and leaves some out. The sample has 950,000 to 1,300,000 clones, around 75% seen once. This clone has just a few counts. The CDR3 is 17 residues long. Germline values: CDR1 SGHDT, CDR2 YYEEEE. V dropped 3 bases and J dropped 1 base, with 19 bases sitting between them. The V gene is TRBV5-6, the J gene TRBJ2-5; TRBD1 is a possible D gene (6 bases). The sequencing input was memory CD4+ T cells sorted from blood. Subset: CD45RA-negative fraction. This TCR was sampled from a man aged 18 to 29 in good health. The CDR3 sequence: CASSSPHTRGTQETQYF. CDR3 sequence (DNA): TGTGCCAGCAGCTCCCCCCATACAAGGGGGACCCAAGAGACCCAGTACTTC.